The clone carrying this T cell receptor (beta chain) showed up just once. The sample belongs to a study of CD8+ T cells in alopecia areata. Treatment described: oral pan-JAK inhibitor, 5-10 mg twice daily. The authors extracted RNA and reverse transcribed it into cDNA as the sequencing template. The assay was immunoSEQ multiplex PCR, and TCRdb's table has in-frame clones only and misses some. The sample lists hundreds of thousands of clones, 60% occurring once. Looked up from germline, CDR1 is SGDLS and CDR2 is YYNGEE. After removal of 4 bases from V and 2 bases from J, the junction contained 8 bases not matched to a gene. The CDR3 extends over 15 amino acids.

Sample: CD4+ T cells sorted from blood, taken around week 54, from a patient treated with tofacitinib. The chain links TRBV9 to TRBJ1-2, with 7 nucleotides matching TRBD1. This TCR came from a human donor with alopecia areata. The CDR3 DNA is TGTGCCAGCAGCCCGCGTCAGGGGGTCAACTATGGCTACACCTTC. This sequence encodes CASSPRQGVNYGYTF.